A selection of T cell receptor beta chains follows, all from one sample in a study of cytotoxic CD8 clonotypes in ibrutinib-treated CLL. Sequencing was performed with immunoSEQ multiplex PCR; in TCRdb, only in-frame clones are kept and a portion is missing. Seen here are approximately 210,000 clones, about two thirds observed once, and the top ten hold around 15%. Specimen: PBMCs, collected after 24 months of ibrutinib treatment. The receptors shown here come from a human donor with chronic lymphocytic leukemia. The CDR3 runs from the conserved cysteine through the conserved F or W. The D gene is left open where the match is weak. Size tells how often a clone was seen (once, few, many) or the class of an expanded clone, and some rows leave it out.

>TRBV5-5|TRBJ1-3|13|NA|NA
CASSLGYRDTIYF
TGTGCCAGCAGCTTGGGATATCGGGACACCATATATTTT
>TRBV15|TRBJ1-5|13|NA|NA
CATRKRANQPQHF
TGTGCCACCAGAAAAAGGGCCAATCAGCCCCAGCATTTT
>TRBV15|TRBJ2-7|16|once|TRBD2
CATSRDRVAGSYEQYF
TGTGCCACCAGCAGAGATCGAGTAGCGGGCTCCTACGAGCAGTACTTC
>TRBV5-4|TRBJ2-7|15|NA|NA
CASSFRGGPIYEQYF
TGTGCCAGCAGCTTTAGAGGGGGACCTATCTACGAGCAGTACTTC
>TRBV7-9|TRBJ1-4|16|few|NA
CASSRSGTGDSEKLFF
TGTGCCAGCAGCCGATCGGGCACAGGTGATTCCGAAAAACTGTTTTTT
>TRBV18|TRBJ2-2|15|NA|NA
CASSPGQENTGELFF
TGTGCCAGCTCACCGGGGCAGGAGAACACCGGGGAGCTGTTTTTT
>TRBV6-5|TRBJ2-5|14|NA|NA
CASRLQGPGGAQYF
TGTGCCAGCAGACTACAGGGACCCGGGGGCGCCCAGTACTTC
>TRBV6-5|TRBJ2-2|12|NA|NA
CASRMNTGELFF
TGTGCCAGCAGAATGAACACCGGGGAGCTGTTTTTT
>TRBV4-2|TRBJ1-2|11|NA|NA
CASSHLSGTHF
TGTGCCAGCAGCCACCTCTCTGGGACACACTTC
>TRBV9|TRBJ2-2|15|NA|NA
CASSVAFRGSGELFF
TGTGCCAGCAGCGTAGCTTTCAGGGGTTCCGGGGAGCTGTTTTTT
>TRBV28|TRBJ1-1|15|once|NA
CASSLSSSGNTEAFF
TGTGCCAGCAGTTTATCCTCCTCAGGGAACACTGAAGCTTTCTTT
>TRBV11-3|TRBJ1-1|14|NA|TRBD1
CASSRMTGDTEAFF
TGTGCCAGCAGCCGCATGACAGGGGACACTGAAGCTTTCTTT
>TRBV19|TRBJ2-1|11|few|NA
CASSGSGEQFF
TGTGCCAGTAGTGGTTCCGGGGAGCAGTTCTTC
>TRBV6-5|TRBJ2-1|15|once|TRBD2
CASSYGPSGSVEQFF
TGTGCCAGCAGTTACGGCCCTAGCGGGAGCGTTGAGCAGTTCTTC
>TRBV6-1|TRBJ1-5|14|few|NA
CASSEEYGNQPQHF
TGTGCCAGCAGTGAAGAATATGGCAATCAGCCCCAGCATTTT
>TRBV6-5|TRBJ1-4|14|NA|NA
CASSRGDGNEKLFF
TGTGCCAGCAGTCGAGGGGACGGTAATGAAAAACTGTTTTTT
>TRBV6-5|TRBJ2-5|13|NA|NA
CASSTQLQETQYF
TGTGCCAGCAGCACCCAACTTCAAGAGACCCAGTACTTC
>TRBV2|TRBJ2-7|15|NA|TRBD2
CASSPSRAGGGEQYF
TGTGCCAGCAGCCCGAGCAGGGCGGGAGGAGGCGAGCAGTACTTC
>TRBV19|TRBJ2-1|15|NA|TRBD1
CASSRDRGPINEQFF
TGTGCCAGTAGCCGGGACAGAGGACCCATCAATGAGCAGTTCTTC
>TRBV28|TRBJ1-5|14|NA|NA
CASNKGISNQPQHF
TGTGCCAGCAATAAAGGGATTAGCAATCAGCCCCAGCATTTT
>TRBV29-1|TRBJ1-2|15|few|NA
CSVDWGLGTEYGYTF
TGCAGCGTTGATTGGGGGCTGGGCACAGAGTATGGCTACACCTTC
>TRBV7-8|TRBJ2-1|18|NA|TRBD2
CASRRPNGTSGAYNEQFF
TGTGCCAGCAGACGTCCAAACGGGACTAGCGGCGCCTACAATGAGCAGTTCTTC
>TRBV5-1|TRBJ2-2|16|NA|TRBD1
CASSPSGTANTGELFF
TGCGCCAGCAGTCCTTCGGGGACAGCGAACACCGGGGAGCTGTTTTTT
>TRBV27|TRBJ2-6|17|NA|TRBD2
CASSNRRTSSGANVLTF
TGTGCCAGCAGTAACCGACGGACTAGCTCTGGGGCCAACGTCCTGACTTTC
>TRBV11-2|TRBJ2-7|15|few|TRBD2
CASSSRLAGGREQYF
TGTGCCAGCAGCTCCAGACTAGCGGGAGGACGGGAGCAGTACTTC
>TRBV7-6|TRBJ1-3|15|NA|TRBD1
CASSPGQDSGNTIYF
TGTGCCAGCAGCCCAGGACAGGACTCTGGAAACACCATATATTTT
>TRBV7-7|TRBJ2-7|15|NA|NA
CASSLARGQSYEQYF
TGTGCTAGCAGCTTAGCGAGGGGACAAAGTTACGAGCAGTACTTC
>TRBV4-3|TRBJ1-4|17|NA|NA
CASSQSSRGGNSEKLFF
TGCGCCAGCAGCCAAAGCTCCAGGGGAGGTAATAGTGAAAAACTGTTTTTT
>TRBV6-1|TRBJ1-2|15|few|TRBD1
CASSEPGQGVYGYTF
TGTGCCAGCAGTGAACCCGGACAGGGTGTCTATGGCTACACCTTC
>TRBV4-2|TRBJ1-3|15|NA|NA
CASSQGPSSGNTIYF
TGTGCCAGCAGCCAAGGGCCAAGCTCTGGAAACACCATATATTTT
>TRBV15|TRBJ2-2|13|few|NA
CATTEEYAGELFF
TGTGCCACCACCGAGGAGTATGCCGGGGAGCTGTTTTTT